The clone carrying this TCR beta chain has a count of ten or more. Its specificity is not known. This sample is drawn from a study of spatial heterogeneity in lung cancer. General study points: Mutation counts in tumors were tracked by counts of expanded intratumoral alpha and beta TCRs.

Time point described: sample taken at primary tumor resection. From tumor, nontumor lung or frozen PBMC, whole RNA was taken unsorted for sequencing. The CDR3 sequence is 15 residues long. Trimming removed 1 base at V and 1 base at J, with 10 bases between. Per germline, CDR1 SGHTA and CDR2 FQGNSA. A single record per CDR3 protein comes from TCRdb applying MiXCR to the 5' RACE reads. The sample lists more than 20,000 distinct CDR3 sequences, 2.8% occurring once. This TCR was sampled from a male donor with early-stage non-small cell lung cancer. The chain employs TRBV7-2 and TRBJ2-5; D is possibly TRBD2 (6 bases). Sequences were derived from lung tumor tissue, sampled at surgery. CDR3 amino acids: CASSLVGGIQETQYF. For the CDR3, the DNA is TGTGCCAGCAGCTTAGTAGGAGGGATCCAAGAGACCCAGTACTTC.